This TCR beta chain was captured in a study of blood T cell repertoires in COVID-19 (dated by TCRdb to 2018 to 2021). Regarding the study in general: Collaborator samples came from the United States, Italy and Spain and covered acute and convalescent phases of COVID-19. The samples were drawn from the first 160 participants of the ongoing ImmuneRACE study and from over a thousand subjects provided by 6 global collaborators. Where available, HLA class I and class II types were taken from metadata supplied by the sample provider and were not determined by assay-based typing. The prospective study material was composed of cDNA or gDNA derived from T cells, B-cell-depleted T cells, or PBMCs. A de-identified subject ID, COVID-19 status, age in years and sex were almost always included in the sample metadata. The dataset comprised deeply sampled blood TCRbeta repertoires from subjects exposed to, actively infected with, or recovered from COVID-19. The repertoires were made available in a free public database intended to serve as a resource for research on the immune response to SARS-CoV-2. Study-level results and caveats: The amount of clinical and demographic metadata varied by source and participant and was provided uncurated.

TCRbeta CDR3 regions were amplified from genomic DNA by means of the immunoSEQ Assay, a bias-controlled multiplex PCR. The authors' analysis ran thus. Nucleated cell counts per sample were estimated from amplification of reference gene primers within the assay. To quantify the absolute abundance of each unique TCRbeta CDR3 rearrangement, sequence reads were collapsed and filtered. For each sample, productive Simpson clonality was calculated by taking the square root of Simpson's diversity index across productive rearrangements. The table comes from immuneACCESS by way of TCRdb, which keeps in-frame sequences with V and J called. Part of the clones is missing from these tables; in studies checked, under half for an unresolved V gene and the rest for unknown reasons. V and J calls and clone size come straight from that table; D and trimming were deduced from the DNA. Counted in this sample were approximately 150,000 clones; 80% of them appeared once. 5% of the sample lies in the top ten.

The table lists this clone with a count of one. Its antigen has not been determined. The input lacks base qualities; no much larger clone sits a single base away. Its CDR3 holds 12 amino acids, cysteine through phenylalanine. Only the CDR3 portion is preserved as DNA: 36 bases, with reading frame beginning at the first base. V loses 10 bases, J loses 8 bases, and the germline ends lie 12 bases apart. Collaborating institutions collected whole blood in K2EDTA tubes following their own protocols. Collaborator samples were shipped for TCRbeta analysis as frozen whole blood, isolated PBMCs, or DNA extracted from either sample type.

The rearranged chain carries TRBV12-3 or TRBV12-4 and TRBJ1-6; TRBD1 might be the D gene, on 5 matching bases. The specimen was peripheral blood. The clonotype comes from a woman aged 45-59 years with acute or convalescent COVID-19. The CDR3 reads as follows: CATTRGDSPLHF. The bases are TGTGCCACCACTCGGGGGGATTCACCCCTCCACTTT.